This TCR beta chain was identified in a study of cytomegalovirus exposure and HLA in healthy donors. V lost 7 bases, J lost 4 bases, and 9 bases stayed unmatched. Germline CDR1 MNHEY, CDR2 SMNVEV (reference sequence). The CDR3 is 14 amino acids. Both 60 Vbeta primers and 13 Jbeta primers went into the PCR. TCRdb's copy holds only in-frame clones and misses some; the assay was immunoSEQ multiplex PCR. The data show some 200,000 clones, with around 89% seen just once and around 1% held by the top ten. Findings and caveats of the study: A later examination showed that TCR association rates differed by HLA locus, with DRB1 most and HLA-C fewest. Later analysis showed most CMV-associated TCR beta chains appearing HLA-restricted. A missense variant in DCLRE1C was later tied to TCR beta V- and J-gene trimming.

This clone appeared once. Its antigen is still unknown. The sequence was obtained from a woman aged 18-29 years in good health and CMV-seronegative. The rearrangement links TRBV27 to TRBJ2-7, with 8 bases lining up with TRBD2. Source material: PBMCs. CDR3 sequence (DNA): TGTGCCAGCACCGCGGGGGGAGGCGGGTACGAGCAGTACTTC. Amino acids: CASTAGGGGYEQYF.